A selection of T cell receptor beta chains follows, all from one sample in a study of blood T cell repertoires in COVID-19. Only in-frame clones appear in the TCRdb table, and some are missing; sequencing was by immunoSEQ multiplex PCR. This table holds about 300,000 clones, about nine tenths found once. Sequencing was performed on peripheral blood. All receptors derive from a woman between 25 and 40 years old with COVID-19, enrolled during active disease. The CDR3 runs from the conserved cysteine through the conserved F or W. Each record gives: D gene, J gene, clone size, V gene, CDR3 DNA, CDR3 protein. The D gene is left open where the match is weak. Where a row states a size, it is once, few, many or the class of an expanded clone; other rows omit it.

D gene: NA
J gene: TRBJ1-6
clone size: NA
V gene: TRBV7-9
CDR3 DNA: TGTGCCAGCAGCCAACGGGGCTATAATTCACCCCTCCACTTT
CDR3 protein: CASSQRGYNSPLHF

D gene: TRBD1
J gene: TRBJ1-2
clone size: NA
V gene: TRBV7-3
CDR3 DNA: TGTGCCAGCAGCCAAGACTACAGGGGAAACTATGGCTACACCTTC
CDR3 protein: CASSQDYRGNYGYTF

D gene: NA
J gene: TRBJ2-1
clone size: NA
V gene: TRBV19
CDR3 DNA: TGTGCCAGTAGTCCCCGGGAGAGTACCTGGGATGAGCAGTTCTTC
CDR3 protein: CASSPRESTWDEQFF

D gene: NA
J gene: TRBJ2-3
clone size: NA
V gene: TRBV19
CDR3 DNA: TGTGCCAGTAGTATCATCGACTCGAGAGGCAATACGCAGTATTTT
CDR3 protein: CASSIIDSRGNTQYF

D gene: NA
J gene: TRBJ1-6
clone size: NA
V gene: TRBV5-4
CDR3 DNA: TGTGCCAGCAGCTTGGGAAGGGGTTCCCTCCACTTT
CDR3 protein: CASSLGRGSLHF

D gene: TRBD1
J gene: TRBJ1-5
clone size: NA
V gene: TRBV11-3
CDR3 DNA: TGTGCCAGCAGGAGGACAGGCTATAGCAATCAGCCCCAGCATTTT
CDR3 protein: CASRRTGYSNQPQHF

D gene: NA
J gene: TRBJ1-1
clone size: NA
V gene: TRBV9
CDR3 DNA: TGTGCCAGCAGCGTAGGGGCCGGGGGTGGAACTGAAGCTTTCTTT
CDR3 protein: CASSVGAGGGTEAFF

D gene: NA
J gene: TRBJ2-5
clone size: NA
V gene: TRBV7-2
CDR3 DNA: TGTGCCAGCAGCTTAGGGACTAGGGGGGAGACCCAGTACTTC
CDR3 protein: CASSLGTRGETQYF

D gene: TRBD2
J gene: TRBJ2-3
clone size: NA
V gene: TRBV5-4
CDR3 DNA: TGTGCCCCCCGGTGGCTAGCGGTCCCTCGAGGTACGCAGTATTTT
CDR3 protein: CAPRWLAVPRGTQYF

D gene: TRBD1
J gene: TRBJ1-5
clone size: once
V gene: TRBV7-2
CDR3 DNA: TGTGCCAGCAGCCCTTCGACAGGGGGCAATCAGCCCCAGCATTTT
CDR3 protein: CASSPSTGGNQPQHF

D gene: TRBD2
J gene: TRBJ2-5
clone size: NA
V gene: TRBV13
CDR3 DNA: TGTGCCAGCAGCCCTAAGACTAGCGGGGGGGCGGAGACCCAGTACTTC
CDR3 protein: CASSPKTSGGAETQYF

D gene: NA
J gene: TRBJ2-5
clone size: NA
V gene: TRBV30
CDR3 DNA: TGTGCCTGGAGTGAAGGGGCTACGTACCAAGAGACCCAGTACTTC
CDR3 protein: CAWSEGATYQETQYF

D gene: NA
J gene: TRBJ1-1
clone size: NA
V gene: TRBV2
CDR3 DNA: TGTGCCAGCAGTTGGGAGGGGGTCGGTGTAGCTTTCTTT
CDR3 protein: CASSWEGVGVAFF

D gene: NA
J gene: TRBJ1-2
clone size: NA
V gene: TRBV6-1
CDR3 DNA: TGTGCCAGCAGTGAATTAAGGGGTGGGTTTGATGGCTACACCTTC
CDR3 protein: CASSELRGGFDGYTF

D gene: TRBD1
J gene: TRBJ1-4
clone size: NA
V gene: TRBV2
CDR3 DNA: TGTGCCAGCAGTGAATATGACAGGGACAATGAAAAACTGTTTTTT
CDR3 protein: CASSEYDRDNEKLFF

D gene: TRBD1
J gene: TRBJ2-2
clone size: NA
V gene: TRBV9
CDR3 DNA: TGTGCCAGCAGCGTAGCCACCCCCCCCAGGGGGCTTGGCGGGGAGCTGTTTTTT
CDR3 protein: CASSVATPPRGLGGELFF

D gene: NA
J gene: TRBJ2-7
clone size: NA
V gene: TRBV5-6
CDR3 DNA: TGTGCCAGCAGCTTCGGTGGTAGCTCCTACGAGCAGTACTTC
CDR3 protein: CASSFGGSSYEQYF

D gene: NA
J gene: TRBJ1-6
clone size: NA
V gene: TRBV12-3/TRBV12-4
CDR3 DNA: TGTGCCAGCAGTCTACCACGATCACCCCTCCACTTT
CDR3 protein: CASSLPRSPLHF

D gene: NA
J gene: TRBJ2-1
clone size: NA
V gene: TRBV3-1/TRBV3-2
CDR3 DNA: TGTGCCAGCAGCCAAGGCGGGCGTCGTGAGCAGTTCTTC
CDR3 protein: CASSQGGRREQFF

D gene: NA
J gene: TRBJ1-1
clone size: NA
V gene: TRBV28
CDR3 DNA: TGTGCCAGCAGTATGGCCTCCCCTGAAGCTTTCTTT
CDR3 protein: CASSMASPEAFF

D gene: NA
J gene: TRBJ2-2
clone size: NA
V gene: TRBV5-5
CDR3 DNA: TGTGCCAGCAGCGTCAGGGAGGCCGGGGAGCTGTTTTTT
CDR3 protein: CASSVREAGELFF

D gene: TRBD2
J gene: TRBJ2-3
clone size: NA
V gene: TRBV15
CDR3 DNA: TGTGCCACCAGCAGAGATGTGGCGGGGGGAGCTACAGATACGCAGTATTTT
CDR3 protein: CATSRDVAGGATDTQYF

D gene: TRBD2
J gene: TRBJ2-1
clone size: once
V gene: TRBV4-1
CDR3 DNA: TGCGCCAGCAGCCCCCACAAGGGCGGGGGGGCCTACAATGAGCAGTTCTTC
CDR3 protein: CASSPHKGGGAYNEQFF

D gene: TRBD1
J gene: TRBJ1-1
clone size: NA
V gene: TRBV5-1
CDR3 DNA: TGCGCCAGCAGCACCGGGGCAGGGGGCACTGAAGCTTTCTTT
CDR3 protein: CASSTGAGGTEAFF

D gene: TRBD1
J gene: TRBJ1-2
clone size: NA
V gene: TRBV30
CDR3 DNA: TGTGCCTGGAGTGGGACAGGGGAAGCGGCCCTGTGGAACGGCTACACCTTC
CDR3 protein: CAWSGTGEAALWNGYTF

D gene: NA
J gene: TRBJ2-7
clone size: NA
V gene: TRBV4-3
CDR3 DNA: TGCGCCAGCAGCCAAGACAGGGGCGACGAGCAGTACTTC
CDR3 protein: CASSQDRGDEQYF

D gene: TRBD1
J gene: TRBJ1-1
clone size: NA
V gene: TRBV11-2
CDR3 DNA: TGTGCCAGCAGCTTAGATCTCGCGACAGGGAAAGAAGAAGCTTTCTTT
CDR3 protein: CASSLDLATGKEEAFF

D gene: TRBD2
J gene: TRBJ2-1
clone size: NA
V gene: TRBV6-2/TRBV6-3
CDR3 DNA: TGTGCCAGCAGTTACGTTTTCGGGGGGGCGTTCTACTTGGATGAGCAGTTCTTC
CDR3 protein: CASSYVFGGAFYLDEQFF

D gene: TRBD1
J gene: TRBJ1-2
clone size: NA
V gene: TRBV19
CDR3 DNA: TGTGCCAGTAGTACGCAGGGGGCTCCTAACTATGGCTACACCTTC
CDR3 protein: CASSTQGAPNYGYTF

D gene: NA
J gene: TRBJ2-2
clone size: NA
V gene: TRBV1
CDR3 DNA: TGCACCAGCAGCCAAGATCGACTAGCGGGGGGGCGGCCCACCGGGGAGCTGTTTTTT
CDR3 protein: CTSSQDRLAGGRPTGELFF

D gene: NA
J gene: TRBJ2-5
clone size: NA
V gene: TRBV27
CDR3 DNA: TGTGCCAGCAGTCCAATCGGACAAATTGCAGCCTTGGAGACCCAGTACTTC
CDR3 protein: CASSPIGQIAALETQYF

D gene: TRBD1
J gene: TRBJ1-2
clone size: few
V gene: TRBV7-8
CDR3 DNA: TGTGCCAGCAGCTTAGGGACAGGGCAGGGCTACACCTTC
CDR3 protein: CASSLGTGQGYTF

D gene: TRBD1
J gene: TRBJ1-2
clone size: NA
V gene: TRBV12-5
CDR3 DNA: TGTGCTAGTGGTTTGACGACAGGGGAGGGAGGCTACACCTTC
CDR3 protein: CASGLTTGEGGYTF

D gene: TRBD1
J gene: TRBJ1-4
clone size: NA
V gene: TRBV18
CDR3 DNA: TGTGCCAGCTCATCCGGACAGGGCGGTGAAAAACTGTTTTTT
CDR3 protein: CASSSGQGGEKLFF

D gene: TRBD1
J gene: TRBJ2-1
clone size: NA
V gene: TRBV5-4
CDR3 DNA: TGTGCCAGCAGCTTGGAGACAGGGGATTATAATGAGCAGTTCTTC
CDR3 protein: CASSLETGDYNEQFF

D gene: TRBD1
J gene: TRBJ1-5
clone size: NA
V gene: TRBV27
CDR3 DNA: TGTGCCAGCGGCCAACTTCCAGGGGGTCAACCCCAGCATTTT
CDR3 protein: CASGQLPGGQPQHF

D gene: NA
J gene: TRBJ2-7
clone size: once
V gene: TRBV11-3
CDR3 DNA: TGTGCCAGCAGCTTAGGACAGAGCATCTCCTACGAGCAGTACTTC
CDR3 protein: CASSLGQSISYEQYF

D gene: TRBD2
J gene: TRBJ2-3
clone size: NA
V gene: TRBV30
CDR3 DNA: TGTGCCTGGAGGGGAGGACTAGCCACAGATACGCAGTATTTT
CDR3 protein: CAWRGGLATDTQYF

D gene: NA
J gene: TRBJ2-2
clone size: NA
V gene: TRBV11-3
CDR3 DNA: TGTGCCAGCAGCTTAGATCTTGTCGGGGAGCTGTTTTTT
CDR3 protein: CASSLDLVGELFF

D gene: NA
J gene: TRBJ2-1
clone size: NA
V gene: TRBV19
CDR3 DNA: TGTGCCAGTAGTATGGCGGTTGGCAGCTACAATGAGCAGTTCTTC
CDR3 protein: CASSMAVGSYNEQFF

D gene: TRBD1
J gene: TRBJ1-1
clone size: NA
V gene: TRBV7-8
CDR3 DNA: TGTGCCAGCAGCTTATCCGGGACAGGCAACACTGAAGCTTTCTTT
CDR3 protein: CASSLSGTGNTEAFF

D gene: TRBD1
J gene: TRBJ1-4
clone size: NA
V gene: TRBV19
CDR3 DNA: TGTGCCAGCGGCCCGGGACAGGGCGATGAAAAACTGTTTTTT
CDR3 protein: CASGPGQGDEKLFF

D gene: TRBD2
J gene: TRBJ2-7
clone size: NA
V gene: TRBV5-1
CDR3 DNA: TGCGCCAGCAGCCCTAGCGGGGGGGTGGGCGAGCAGTACTTC
CDR3 protein: CASSPSGGVGEQYF

D gene: NA
J gene: TRBJ1-1
clone size: NA
V gene: TRBV9
CDR3 DNA: TGTGCCAGCAGCGTAGTCCCGGGTGAGGACACTGAAGCTTTCTTT
CDR3 protein: CASSVVPGEDTEAFF

D gene: TRBD1
J gene: TRBJ2-7
clone size: NA
V gene: TRBV7-2
CDR3 DNA: TGTGCCAGCAGCTCCCGGACAGGGCCTTCCTACGAGCAGTACTTC
CDR3 protein: CASSSRTGPSYEQYF

D gene: NA
J gene: TRBJ1-1
clone size: NA
V gene: TRBV29-1
CDR3 DNA: TGCAGCGTTTGGAACCGGGGGGCTTTCTTT
CDR3 protein: CSVWNRGAFF

D gene: TRBD1
J gene: TRBJ1-1
clone size: NA
V gene: TRBV19
CDR3 DNA: TGTGCCAGTACTCCCATCGACAGGGGGAACACTGAAGCTTTCTTT
CDR3 protein: CASTPIDRGNTEAFF

D gene: TRBD1
J gene: TRBJ1-4
clone size: NA
V gene: TRBV18
CDR3 DNA: TGTGCCAGCTCACCAGGACAGGCGGCAACTAATGAAAAACTGTTTTTT
CDR3 protein: CASSPGQAATNEKLFF